This T cell receptor (beta chain) was captured by sequencing in a study of a mutant IDH1 vaccine in newly diagnosed glioma. Study as a whole: Across weeks 1, 3, 5, 7, 11, 15, 19 and 23, patients received a vaccination each time, eight in all. Study observations and caveats: The study observed vaccine-induced immune responses in around 94% of patients. Pseudoprogression seemed unlinked to shifts in top peripheral T cell clonotypes.

Time point defined: week 11, during vaccination. All doses held 300 ug of mutant IDH1 20-mer peptide, with topical imiquimod. To note about this clone: What it binds is not known.

The germline CDR1 and CDR2 sequences are MNHNS and SASEGT. V lost 6 bases to trimming and J lost 5 bases; unmatched junction nucleotides: 4. This CDR3 region has 13 residues. TCRdb's copy holds only in-frame clones and misses some; the assay was immunoSEQ multiplex PCR. The data contain approximately 40,000 clones, 80% to 85% of them seen just once; the ten biggest clones take up about 2.2%. V and J are TRBV6-1 and TRBJ2-7, with TRBD1 identical over 10 bases. This material consisted of PBMCs, taken from a glioma patient whose treatment included an IDH1 peptide vaccine. The receptor was isolated from a man aged 35 to 55 with glioma. In DNA, the CDR3 is TGTGCCAGCAGATCGGACAGGGGGGACGAGCAGTACTTC. It yields the protein CASRSDRGDEQYF.